The 13 T cell receptor beta chains presented below share a single source sample, sequenced in a study of graft-versus-host responses after intestinal transplantation. Assay used: immunoSEQ multiplex PCR; TCRdb lists only in-frame clones, some missing. The table shows roughly 90,000 clones, with 88% occurring only once. These TCRs are of unknown antigen specificity. Source: unstimulated CD4+ T cells sorted from spleen or lymph node cells, taken before transplant. The receptors originated from a human donor who was the organ donor for an intestinal transplant.

This clone appeared a single time. This chain links TRBV6-5 with TRBJ1-2, with D tentatively TRBD1 (5 bases). With 6 bases removed from V and 6 bases from J, the gap between germline ends came to 17 bases. CDR1 is MNHEY and CDR2 is SVGAGI in the germline V gene. This CDR3 spans 14 amino acids. The CDR3 sequence: CASSRRTGDHGYTF. The DNA for the CDR3 is TGTGCCAGCAGCCGAAGGACGGGGGACCATGGCTACACCTTC.

This clone was detected once. At the DNA level, this CDR3 is encoded by other sequences in the same sample as well. The CDR3 here is CASSYLASYNEQFF. The CDR3 DNA follows: TGTGCCAGCAGTTACCTAGCGTCCTACAATGAGCAGTTCTTC. V gene TRBV6-5 combines with J gene TRBJ2-1; TRBD2 is a possible D gene (6 bases). The CDR3 totals 14 residues. Trimming stripped 2 bases from V and 1 base from J, with 6 bases between. Germline CDR1 MNHEY, CDR2 SVGAGI.

The sample holds one count of this clone. The rearrangement joins TRBV7-2 to TRBJ2-5; D might be TRBD2 (5 bases). The V and J ends lost 1 base and 4 bases respectively, with 13 bases between them. Germline CDR1 is SGHTA and CDR2 is FQGNSA. CDR3 length: 15 amino acids. This chain's CDR3 is CASSLEVLAGETQYF. CDR3 sequence (DNA): TGTGCCAGCAGCTTAGAGGTTCTAGCCGGAGAGACCCAGTACTTC. Filled out from reference TRBV7-2 and TRBJ2-5, the complete variable domain reads GAGVSQSPSNKVTEKGKDVELRCDPISGHTALYWYRQSLGQGLEFLIYFQGNSAPDKSGLPSDRFSAERTGGSVSTLTIQRTQQEDSAVYLCASSLEVLAGETQYFGPGTRLLVL.

The gene calls are TRBV5-1 and TRBJ2-3; 11 bases are a match to TRBD2. CDR3 size: 15 residues. The trim removed 4 bases at V and 1 base at J, leaving 2 bases unmatched. Germline lookup yields CDR1 SGHRS and CDR2 YFSETQ. Here the CDR3 reads CASSPLAGGTDTQYF. CDR3 sequence (DNA): TGCGCCAGCAGCCCACTAGCGGGGGGCACAGATACGCAGTATTTT.

This chain connects TRBV29-1 to TRBJ1-1; D is possibly TRBD1 (6 bases). Trimming stripped 5 bases from V and 0 bases from J, with 13 bases between. The germline gives CDR1 SQVTM, CDR2 ANQGSEA. This CDR3 is 14 amino acids long. CDR3 sequence: CSVSGVLLNTEAFF. For the CDR3, the DNA is TGCAGCGTTTCAGGGGTCCTCCTGAACACTGAAGCTTTCTTT.

This clone was seen a few times. The J gene is TRBJ2-7, the V gene TRBV4-3; 8 nucleotides line up with TRBD1. V lost 0 bases and J lost 3; bases outside the gene matches: 1. Germline V CDR1 and CDR2: LGHNA, YSLEER. CDR3 length equals 14 residues. The DNA of the CDR3 is TGCGCCAGCAGCCAAGACGGACAGGGCTACGAGCAGTACTTC. Amino acids: CASSQDGQGYEQYF.

V usage is TRBV4-2 and J usage is TRBJ2-7; 7 bases map to TRBD1. V shed 4 bases and J 0 bases; nucleotides not matched to a gene: 3. The CDR3 totals 14 residues. Looked up from germline, CDR1 is LGHNA and CDR2 is YNFKEQ. The DNA for the CDR3 is TGTGCCAGCAGCCTACAGGGGCCCTCCTACGAGCAGTACTTC. It yields the protein CASSLQGPSYEQYF.

This sequence joins TRBV11-3 and TRBJ1-4; 7 bases line up with TRBD1. Germline V gene data show CDR1 as SGHNT and CDR2 as YENEEA. Germline trimming cut 1 base from V and 7 bases from J; bases unmatched to any gene: 9. The CDR3 runs to 16 residues. CDR3 bases: TGTGCCAGCAGCTTAGGGCGAACAGGGGAAGTTGAAAAACTGTTTTTT. Translating gives CASSLGRTGEVEKLFF.

This CDR3 is CASSPLGQGEGYGYTF. The CDR3 coding sequence is TGTGCCAGCTCACCCCTAGGACAGGGAGAAGGCTATGGCTACACCTTC. The rearrangement uses TRBV18 and TRBJ1-2, with TRBD1 matching over 8 bases. Germline CDR1 reads KGHSH; CDR2 reads LQKENI. After removal of 3 bases from V and 4 bases from J, the junction contained 10 bases not matched to a gene. This CDR3 region has 16 residues.

The chain joins TRBV9 to TRBJ1-2, with D possibly TRBD1 on 5 matching bases. Trimming shortened V by 0 bases and J by 2 bases, and 8 bases separated the two germline ends. Germline CDR1 reads SGDLS; CDR2 reads YYNGEE. The length of the CDR3 is 14 residues. CDR3 sequence (DNA): TGTGCCAGCAGCGTAGGGGGGGGGAACTATGGCTACACCTTC. Translation: CASSVGGGNYGYTF.

The rearrangement uses TRBV7-6 and TRBJ2-7, with D perhaps TRBD1 (5 bases). Trimming left V 5 bases short and J 2 bases short, with 16 bases between. CDR1 SGHVS and CDR2 FNYEAQ come from the germline V gene. This CDR3 has 15 amino acids. The CDR3 is CASSETAGSAYEQYF. CDR3 bases: TGTGCCAGCAGCGAAACCGCAGGGTCGGCCTACGAGCAGTACTTC.

This chain joins TRBV7-9 and TRBJ2-1, with 10 bases that match TRBD1. V shed 11 bases, J shed 6 bases, and the junction held 7 bases outside the gene matches. This CDR3 is built from 13 residues. CDR1 is SEHNR and CDR2 is FQNEAQ in the germline V gene (reference sequence). CDR3 sequence (DNA): TGTGCCGGCAACCGGGACAGGGGCAATGAGCAGTTCTTC. Amino acids: CAGNRDRGNEQFF. The entire variable domain, with the rest obtained from reference TRBV7-9 and TRBJ2-1, is as follows: DTGVSQNPRHKITKRGQNVTFRCDPISEHNRLYWYRQTLGQGPEFLTYFQNEAQLEKSRLLSDRFSAERPKGSFSTLEIQRTEQGDSAMYLCAGNRDRGNEQFFGPGTRLTVL.

This clone was seen only once. The chain recombines TRBV5-6 with TRBJ2-2; TRBD2 is a possible D gene (5 bases). CDR1 is SGHDT, CDR2 YYEEEE, per germline. With 3 bases removed from V and 3 bases from J, the gap between germline ends came to 12 bases. The CDR3 has 15 residues. The CDR3 is CASSSDWGDTGELFF. For the CDR3, the DNA is TGTGCCAGCAGCTCGGACTGGGGTGACACCGGGGAGCTGTTTTTT.